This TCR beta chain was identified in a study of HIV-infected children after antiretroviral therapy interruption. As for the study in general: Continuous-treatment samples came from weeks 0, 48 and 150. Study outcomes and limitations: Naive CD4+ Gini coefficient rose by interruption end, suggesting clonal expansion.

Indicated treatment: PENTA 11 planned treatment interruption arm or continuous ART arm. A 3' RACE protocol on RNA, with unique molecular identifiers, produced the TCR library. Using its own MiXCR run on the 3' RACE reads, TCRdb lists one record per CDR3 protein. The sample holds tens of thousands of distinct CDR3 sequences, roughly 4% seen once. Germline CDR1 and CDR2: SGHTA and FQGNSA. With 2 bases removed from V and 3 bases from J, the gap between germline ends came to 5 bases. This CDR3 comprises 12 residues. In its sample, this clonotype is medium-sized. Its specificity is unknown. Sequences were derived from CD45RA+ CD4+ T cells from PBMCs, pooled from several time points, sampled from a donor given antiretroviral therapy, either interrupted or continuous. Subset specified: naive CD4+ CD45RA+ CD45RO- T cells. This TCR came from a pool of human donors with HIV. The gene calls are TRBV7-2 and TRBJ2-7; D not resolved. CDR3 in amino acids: CASSLRRYEQYF. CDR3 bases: TGTGCCAGCAGCTTACGGCGCTACGAGCAGTACTTC.